These T cell receptor beta chains were read from a single sample in a study of OX40 agonist ivuxolimab in advanced cancers. Sequencing used immunoSEQ multiplex PCR; TCRdb keeps in-frame clones, though not all of them. Among roughly 29,000 clones, roughly 90% were seen once, and the ten largest hold about 9.4%. This material consisted of CD4+ or CD8+ T cells sorted from blood, taken in a trial of the OX40 agonist ivuxolimab. The receptors here all came from an adult with an advanced solid tumor such as melanoma, head and neck, liver or kidney cancer. CDR3s include the opening cysteine and the closing phenylalanine or tryptophan. Each record gives: clone size, V gene, J gene, D gene, CDR3 protein, CDR3 DNA. The D gene is left open where the match is weak. Only part of the rows carry a size: once, few, many, or a class if the clone is expanded.

>.|TRBV7-8|TRBJ2-7|.
CASSLVVLSYEQYF
TGTGCCAGCAGCTTAGTGGTCCTCTCCTACGAGCAGTACTTC
>.|TRBV27|TRBJ2-7|TRBD1
CASSLKDRARYTYEQYF
TGTGCCAGCAGTCTGAAAGACAGGGCGCGATATACCTACGAGCAGTACTTC
>.|TRBV29-1|TRBJ2-6|.
CSVERGGIGANVLTF
TGCAGCGTTGAAAGGGGGGGGATTGGGGCCAACGTCCTGACTTTC
>.|TRBV27|TRBJ2-7|.
CASSLTSSYEQYF
TGTGCCAGCAGTCTTACCAGCTCCTACGAGCAGTACTTC
>.|TRBV30|TRBJ1-4|.
CAWSVGEKLFF
TGTGCCTGGAGTGTGGGTGAAAAACTGTTTTTT
>.|TRBV5-1|TRBJ1-2|TRBD1
CASSDTGGAWYGYTF
TGCGCCAGCAGCGACACAGGGGGCGCTTGGTATGGCTACACCTTC
>.|TRBV19|TRBJ1-2|.
CASSGGHFYGYTF
TGTGCCAGTAGTGGGGGACACTTCTATGGCTACACCTTC
>.|TRBV2|TRBJ2-5|.
CASIGAELQETQYF
TGTGCCAGCATAGGCGCAGAACTCCAAGAGACCCAGTACTTC
>.|TRBV27|TRBJ2-4|.
CASSFRGEGIIQYF
TGTGCCAGCAGTTTTAGGGGGGAAGGTATCATTCAGTACTTC
>few|TRBV7-9|TRBJ1-6|.
CASSLNRQGSAPLHF
TGTGCCAGCAGCTTAAACAGACAAGGTTCTGCACCCCTCCACTTT
>.|TRBV7-9|TRBJ2-7|.
CASSLGELFPEGEQYF
TGTGCCAGCAGCTTAGGGGAACTTTTCCCAGAGGGCGAGCAGTACTTC
>.|TRBV2|TRBJ1-1|TRBD1
CASKDRDWGTEAFF
TGTGCCAGCAAGGACAGGGATTGGGGCACTGAAGCTTTCTTT
>.|TRBV28|TRBJ1-3|.
CASSFTGSGNTIYF
TGTGCCAGCAGTTTTACAGGCTCTGGAAACACCATATATTTT
>.|TRBV7-9|TRBJ2-1|TRBD2
CASSLAPTSGRAEQFF
TGTGCCAGCAGCTTAGCGCCGACTAGCGGGAGAGCTGAGCAGTTCTTC
>.|TRBV7-9|TRBJ1-5|.
CASSLAGRHSNQPQHF
TGTGCCAGCAGCTTAGCCGGGAGGCATAGCAATCAGCCCCAGCATTTT
>.|TRBV9|TRBJ1-4|TRBD1
CASSVWDSDEKLFF
TGTGCCAGCAGCGTATGGGACAGTGATGAAAAACTGTTTTTT
>.|TRBV2|TRBJ1-1|.
CASSESGHAMNTEAFF
TGTGCCAGCAGTGAATCGGGACACGCGATGAACACTGAAGCTTTCTTT
>.|TRBV15|TRBJ2-1|.
CATSPGLNLAEQFF
TGTGCCACCAGCCCGGGTCTCAATTTGGCTGAGCAGTTCTTC
>once|TRBV5-6|TRBJ1-1|.
CASSQGLVWTEAFF
TGTGCCAGCAGCCAGGGTTTAGTATGGACTGAAGCTTTCTTT
>.|TRBV21-1|TRBJ2-1|.
CASSKAGDSSYNEQFF
TGTGCCAGCAGCAAAGCAGGGGACAGCTCCTACAATGAGCAGTTCTTC
>.|TRBV7-8|TRBJ2-1|TRBD2
CASSRGLAGGNSYNEQFF
TGTGCCAGCAGCCGGGGACTAGCGGGGGGGAACTCCTACAATGAGCAGTTCTTC
>.|TRBV11-2|TRBJ2-7|.
CASSFDTSYEQYF
TGTGCCAGCAGCTTTGACACATCCTACGAGCAGTACTTC
>.|TRBV15|TRBJ1-3|.
CATSRDSEGTGNTIYF
TGTGCCACCAGCAGAGATTCGGAAGGGACTGGAAACACCATATATTTT
>.|TRBV29-1|TRBJ2-2|TRBD1
CSVEGQGVNTGELFF
TGCAGCGTTGAAGGACAGGGGGTGAACACCGGGGAGCTGTTTTTT
>.|TRBV5-4|TRBJ1-1|.
CASSLIGTEAFF
TGTGCCAGCAGCTTAATAGGGACTGAAGCTTTCTTT
>.|TRBV7-9|TRBJ2-7|TRBD1
CASIPPAQGAGEQYF
TGTGCCAGCATCCCCCCCGCTCAGGGGGCAGGGGAGCAGTACTTC
>.|TRBV9|TRBJ2-7|.
CASSPEGWYEQYF
TGTGCCAGCAGCCCCGAAGGGTGGTACGAGCAGTACTTC
>.|TRBV13|TRBJ1-5|TRBD1
CASSLGQGGNQPQHF
TGTGCCAGCAGCTTGGGACAGGGGGGCAATCAGCCCCAGCATTTT
>.|TRBV7-8|TRBJ1-1|.
CASRQTVDPNTEAFF
TGTGCCAGCAGACAAACCGTAGACCCGAACACTGAAGCTTTCTTT